This T cell receptor beta chain was retrieved from a study of neurological immune-mediated disorders. Findings and caveats of the study: None of the CDR3 amino acid sequences found in expanded clones was shared across subjects. This suggests that the TCR-beta repertoires were private in all groups.

The cDNA came from 5'RACE with 10-nucleotide random UMIs. TCRdb recomputed calls from the 5' RACE reads with MiXCR, one row per CDR3 protein. Of about 120,000 distinct CDR3 sequences listed, roughly 3.2% are singletons. Of note for this clonotype: The antigen remains unidentified.

The V end was cut by 8 bases, the J end by 6 bases, with 17 bases between. CDR3 length equals 14 residues. Germline V gene data show CDR1 as SGHVS and CDR2 as FNYEAQ. It was from 2 million PBMCs stored at -80 C that the unsorted libraries were obtained. The source is a woman aged 25-40 years with multiple sclerosis. The material sequenced was PBMCs. V is TRBV7-6 and J is TRBJ2-1; TRBD2 might be the D (6 bases). CDR3 sequence: CASQWWEESNEQFF. The CDR3 nucleotides read TGTGCCAGCCAGTGGTGGGAGGAAAGCAATGAGCAGTTCTTC.